Listed below are T cell receptor beta chains from one sample, sequenced in a study of control samples from healthy donors and cancer patients. Profiling relied on immunoSEQ multiplex PCR, and the TCRdb table lists in-frame clones only, not all of them. The table lists fewer than 90,000 clones, 87% of them singletons, with about 18% in the top ten. Material for sequencing was blood. The receptors originated from a man aged 45-65 years in good health. Each CDR3 is given without its conserved first and last residue. D genes are given only for firm matches.

.	14	TRBV30	AWRQPPDRSYNEQF
.	11	TRBV5-4	ASSPRTSETQY
.	9	TRBV6-6	AGTAAREQY
.	11	TRBV3-1/TRBV3-2	ASTRGLNEKLF
TRBD1	13	TRBV7-9	ASSARRQGAYGYT
.	15	TRBV12-2	ASRLGKIRGRPPLYT
.	11	TRBV14	ASSQWGNTEAF
TRBD1	15	TRBV9	ASSPRRQGNSGNTIY
.	10	TRBV4-1	ASSQGAKTQY
.	11	TRBV11-3	ASSFGENTEAF
.	10	TRBV18	ASSATDNEQF
.	11	TRBV24-1	ATSGVYQETQY
.	15	TRBV4-1	ASSLVLDSSYNSPLH
.	13	TRBV6-5	ASSTYRDSNQPQH
.	15	TRBV15	ATSREIPRASGNTIY
TRBD1	12	TRBV27	ASSTGTGSEKLF
TRBD1	12	TRBV3-1/TRBV3-2	ASSPRTGQETQY
.	11	TRBV7-8	ASSPSRNQPQH
TRBD1	12	TRBV15	ATSRGQGGNTIY
.	10	TRBV25-1	ASSPGAYGYT
.	11	TRBV4-3	ASSPGFSGTQY
TRBD1	13	TRBV4-1	ASSHLTGGSTEAF
.	14	TRBV5-5	ASSWALTQSGNTIY
TRBD2	13	TRBV5-1	ASSFLAGDQETQY
.	9	TRBV30	AWSVGTEAF
.	13	TRBV27	ASSLFAHPSYEQY
TRBD1	12	TRBV28	ASSTDRVWYGYT
.	15	TRBV19	ASSIIRSPRGNTEAF
.	14	TRBV5-5	ASSLYSAISGNTIY
.	15	TRBV24-1	ATSPAPGTPSTDTQY